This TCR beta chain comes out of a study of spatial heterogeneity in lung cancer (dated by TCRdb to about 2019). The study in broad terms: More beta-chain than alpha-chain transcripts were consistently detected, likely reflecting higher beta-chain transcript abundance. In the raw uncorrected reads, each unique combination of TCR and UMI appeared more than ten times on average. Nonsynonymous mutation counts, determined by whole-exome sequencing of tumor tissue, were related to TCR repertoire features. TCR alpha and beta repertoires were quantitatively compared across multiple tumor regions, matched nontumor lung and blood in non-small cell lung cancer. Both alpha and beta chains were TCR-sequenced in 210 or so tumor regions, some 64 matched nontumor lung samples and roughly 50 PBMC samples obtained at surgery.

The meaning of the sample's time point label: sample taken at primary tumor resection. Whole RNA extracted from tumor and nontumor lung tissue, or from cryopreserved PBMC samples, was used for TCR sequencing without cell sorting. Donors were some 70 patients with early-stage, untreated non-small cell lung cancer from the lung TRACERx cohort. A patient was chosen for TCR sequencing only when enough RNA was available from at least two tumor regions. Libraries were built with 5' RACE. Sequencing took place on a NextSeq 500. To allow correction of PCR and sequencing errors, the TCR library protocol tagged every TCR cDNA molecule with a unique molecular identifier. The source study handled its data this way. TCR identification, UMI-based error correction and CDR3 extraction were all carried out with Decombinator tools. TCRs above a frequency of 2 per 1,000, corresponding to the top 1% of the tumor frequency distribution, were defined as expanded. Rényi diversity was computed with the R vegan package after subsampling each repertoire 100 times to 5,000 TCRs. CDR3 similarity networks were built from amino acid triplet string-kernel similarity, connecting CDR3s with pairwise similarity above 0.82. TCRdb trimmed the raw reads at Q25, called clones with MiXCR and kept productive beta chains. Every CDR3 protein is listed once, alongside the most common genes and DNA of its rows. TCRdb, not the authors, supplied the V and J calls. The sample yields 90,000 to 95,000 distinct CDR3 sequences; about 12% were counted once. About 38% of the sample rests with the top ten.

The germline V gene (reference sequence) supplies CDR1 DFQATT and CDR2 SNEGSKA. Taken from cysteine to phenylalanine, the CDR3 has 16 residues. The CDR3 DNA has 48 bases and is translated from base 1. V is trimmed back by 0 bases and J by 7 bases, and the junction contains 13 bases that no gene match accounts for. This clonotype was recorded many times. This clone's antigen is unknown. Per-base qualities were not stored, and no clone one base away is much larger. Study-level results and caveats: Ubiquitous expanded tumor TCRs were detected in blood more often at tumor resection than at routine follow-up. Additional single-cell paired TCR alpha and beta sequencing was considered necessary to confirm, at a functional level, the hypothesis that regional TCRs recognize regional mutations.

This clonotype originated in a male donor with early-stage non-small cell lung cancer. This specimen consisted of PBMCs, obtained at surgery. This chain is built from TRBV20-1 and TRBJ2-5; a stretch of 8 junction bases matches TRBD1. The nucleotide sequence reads TGCAGTGCTAGAGATAGTAGCGGACAGGGTATACGGACCCAGTACTTC. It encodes CSARDSSGQGIRTQYF.